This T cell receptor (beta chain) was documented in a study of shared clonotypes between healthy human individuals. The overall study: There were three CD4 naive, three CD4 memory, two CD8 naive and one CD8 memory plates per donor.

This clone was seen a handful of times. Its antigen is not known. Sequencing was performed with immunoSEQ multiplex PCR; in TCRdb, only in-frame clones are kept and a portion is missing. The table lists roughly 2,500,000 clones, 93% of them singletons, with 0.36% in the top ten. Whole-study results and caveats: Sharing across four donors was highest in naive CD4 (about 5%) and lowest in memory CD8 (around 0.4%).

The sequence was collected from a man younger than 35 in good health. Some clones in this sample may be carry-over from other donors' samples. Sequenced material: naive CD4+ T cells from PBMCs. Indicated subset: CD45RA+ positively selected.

CDR3 coding DNA: TGTGCCAGCATGGGGACAGCCTCCTCCTACGAGCAGTACTTC. Translated, it gives CASMGTASSYEQYF. The genes are TRBV2 and TRBJ2-7; 7 bases match TRBD1. The CDR3 is made up of 14 amino acids. CDR1 SNHLY and CDR2 FYNNEI come from the germline V gene. V shed 7 bases, J shed 0 bases, and the junction held 6 bases outside the gene matches.